This T cell receptor beta chain was found in a study of T cells in Graves' hyperthyroidism and ophthalmopathy. The J segment lost 1 base and the V segment lost 3 bases, leaving 12 bases of the junction unmatched. In germline, CDR1 is SGHRS, CDR2 YFSETQ. This CDR3 has 17 amino acids. A few counts support this clonotype. Template material for amplifying TCR beta CDR3 regions consisted of RNA transcripts. TCR CDR3 regions were first amplified by RT-PCR with HTBI primers. TCRdb itself ran the multiplex PCR reads through MiXCR, one entry per CDR3 protein. The profile shows fewer than 750,000 distinct CDR3 sequences, roughly 15% of them singletons.

The source material was blood. This sequence originates from a woman aged 45 to 65 with Graves' ophthalmopathy. The chain combines TRBV5-1 with TRBJ1-1; 7 positions match TRBD1. The chain's CDR3 is CASSWDPRQGPNTEAFF. CDR3 DNA sequence: TGCGCCAGCAGCTGGGACCCCCGACAGGGTCCGAACACTGAAGCTTTCTTT.